The text below deals with one T cell receptor beta chain. Germline CDR1 KGHSH, CDR2 LQKENI. The V and J ends lost 5 bases and 0 bases, in that order; junction bases with no gene match: 11. There are 20 residues in the CDR3. The primer mix had 60 Vbeta and 13 Jbeta primers. Libraries were prepared by immunoSEQ multiplex PCR; TCRdb keeps only in-frame clonotypes and omits some of them. The table shows about 190,000 clones, with less than 85% occurring only once. The data are from a study of cytomegalovirus exposure and HLA in healthy donors. Sequencing was carried out using PBMCs. The clonotype comes from a boy aged 2 to 10 in good health and CMV-seronegative. The genes are TRBV18 and TRBJ2-3, with 16 nucleotides matching TRBD2. The CDR3 region has the DNA TGTGCCAGCTCAAGATCGGGACTAGCGGGAGGGCCCGCTAGCACAGATACGCAGTATTTT. It encodes CASSRSGLAGGPASTDTQYF.